This is a list of T cell receptor beta chains from one sample in a study of OX40 agonist ivuxolimab in advanced cancers. Assay used: immunoSEQ multiplex PCR; TCRdb lists only in-frame clones, some missing. Of 66,000 or so clones in the sample, roughly 84% were seen once. Source: CD4+ or CD8+ T cells sorted from blood, taken in a trial of the OX40 agonist ivuxolimab. These receptors came from an adult with an advanced solid tumor such as melanoma, head and neck, liver or kidney cancer. The CDR3 runs from the conserved cysteine through the conserved F or W. A D gene is named only where the DNA matches it firmly. Clone sizes are given selectively: once, few, many, or a class where the clone is expanded.

D	size	V	J	length	DNA	CDR3
TRBD1	.	TRBV4-1	TRBJ1-4	18	TGCGCCAGCAGCCAAGTGACAGGGGGAATCACAACTAATGAAAAACTGTTTTTT	CASSQVTGGITTNEKLFF
TRBD1	few	TRBV11-2	TRBJ2-3	13	TGTGCCAGCAGACTTACAGGGGTAGATACGCAGTATTTT	CASRLTGVDTQYF
.	.	TRBV6-6	TRBJ2-5	12	TGTGCCAGCAGTTACGCCGAAGAGACCCAGTACTTC	CASSYAEETQYF
.	.	TRBV19	TRBJ1-1	13	TGTGCCAGTAGTATAAGGAGCAAGGCGTCAGCTTTCTTT	CASSIRSKASAFF
.	.	TRBV4-2	TRBJ2-1	14	TGTGCCAGCAGCCAATTTCCGGGACACGGTGAGCAGTTCTTC	CASSQFPGHGEQFF
TRBD1	once	TRBV2	TRBJ1-2	13	TGTGCCAGCAGCCCACGACAGGGCAATGGCTACACCTTC	CASSPRQGNGYTF
.	.	TRBV5-1	TRBJ2-7	13	TGCGCCAGCAAGGTGGCGGGGGCGTTGGAGCAGTACTTC	CASKVAGALEQYF
.	.	TRBV11-2	TRBJ2-3	15	TGTGCCAGCAGCTTAGGAGGGAATGCCGCAGATACGCAGTATTTT	CASSLGGNAADTQYF
TRBD2	.	TRBV5-4	TRBJ2-1	17	TGTGCCAGCAGCCGGGGGGGCGGTAAGGCATCCTACAATGAGCAGTTCTTC	CASSRGGGKASYNEQFF
.	many	TRBV28	TRBJ1-6	16	TGTGCCAGCAGTTTCCCCCTCGGGGGAGCGGGTTCACCCCTCCACTTT	CASSFPLGGAGSPLHF
.	.	TRBV21-1	TRBJ2-1	16	TGTGCCAGCACCGCCTGGGCTACTTTCTACTACAATGAGCAGTTCTTC	CASTAWATFYYNEQFF
TRBD1	once	TRBV6-1	TRBJ1-5	15	TGTGCCAGCAGTAATCCCGGGACAGTGGGGCAGCCCCAGCATTTT	CASSNPGTVGQPQHF
.	.	TRBV6-1	TRBJ1-1	12	TGTGCCAGCAGTTTCCGGGCCGGGGGAGCTTTCTTT	CASSFRAGGAFF
.	.	TRBV5-4	TRBJ1-1	13	TGTGCCAGCAGCTTGACGTTGAACACTGAAGCTTTCTTT	CASSLTLNTEAFF
.	.	TRBV7-8	TRBJ2-5	16	TGTGCCAGCAGCTTAGCGGGGGGGGCGGGGCAAGAGACCCAGTACTTC	CASSLAGGAGQETQYF